The rows below give T cell receptor beta chains drawn from one sample of a study of shared clonotypes between healthy human individuals. Data came from immunoSEQ multiplex PCR; TCRdb stores just in-frame clones and leaves some out. The table lists about half a million clones, over 70% of them singletons, with about an eighth in the top ten. What was sequenced was PBMCs. The receptor source for this set is a woman aged 40 to 49 in good health. Some clones in this sample may be carry-over from other donors' samples. Both conserved end residues are part of each CDR3. The D gene is left open where the match is weak. Not all rows give a size; the values are once, few, many and, for expanded clones, a class.

j_call clone_size d_call v_call cdr3_aa cdr3_nt
TRBJ2-1 NA TRBD1 TRBV28 CASRETGFAYNEQFF TGTGCCAGCAGAGAGACAGGGTTCGCCTACAATGAGCAGTTCTTC
TRBJ2-6 NA NA TRBV7-7 CASSLAYGANVLTF TGTGCTAGCAGCTTAGCCTATGGGGCCAACGTCCTGACTTTC
TRBJ1-4 NA NA TRBV15 CATSEGQRSTNEKLFF TGTGCCACCAGCGAAGGACAGCGGTCAACTAATGAAAAACTGTTTTTT
TRBJ2-1 NA TRBD2 TRBV9 CASSVGAGSSYNEQFF TGTGCCAGCAGCGTCGGAGCGGGAAGCTCCTACAATGAGCAGTTCTTC
TRBJ2-7 NA TRBD1 TRBV28 CASSPRGQFSYEQYF TGTGCCAGCAGTCCAAGGGGACAGTTCTCCTACGAGCAGTACTTC
TRBJ2-2 many NA TRBV5-1 CASSHLTGELFF TGCGCCAGCAGCCACCTAACCGGGGAGCTGTTTTTT
TRBJ2-7 many TRBD1 TRBV5-6 CASSLWTGGNPGWVYEQYF TGTGCCAGCAGCTTGTGGACAGGGGGAAATCCCGGTTGGGTGTACGAGCAGTACTTC
TRBJ2-7 NA NA TRBV5-6 CASSRGEYYEQYF TGTGCCAGCAGCCGCGGGGAGTACTACGAGCAGTACTTC
TRBJ2-5 NA NA TRBV6-1 CASRAYLYQETQYF TGTGCCAGCAGGGCCTACCTGTACCAAGAGACCCAGTACTTC
TRBJ1-1 once TRBD1 TRBV7-3 CASSLIPQGGTEAFF TGTGCCAGCAGCTTAATTCCACAGGGGGGGACTGAAGCTTTCTTT
TRBJ2-2 NA TRBD2 TRBV2 CASSIAGANTGELFF TGTGCCAGCAGTATAGCGGGAGCGAACACCGGGGAGCTGTTTTTT
TRBJ2-2 NA NA TRBV10-2 CASSSSNRGTGELFF TGCGCCAGCAGCTCGTCCAACCGAGGAACCGGGGAGCTGTTTTTT
TRBJ2-3 NA TRBD1 TRBV9 CASSVVSAGTGPPPSTDTQYF TGTGCCAGCAGCGTAGTGTCTGCTGGGACAGGGCCACCTCCTAGCACAGATACGCAGTATTTT
TRBJ2-1 NA NA TRBV7-9 CASSPPMGLAEYNEQFF TGTGCCAGCAGCCCCCCAATGGGGTTAGCGGAGTACAATGAGCAGTTCTTC
TRBJ2-7 NA NA TRBV28 CASSLSLQGGSYEQYF TGTGCCAGCAGTTTATCCCTCCAGGGTGGGTCCTACGAGCAGTACTTC
TRBJ2-3 NA TRBD2 TRBV10-1 CASSDPGRAGSTDTQYF TGCGCCAGCAGTGACCCCGGCCGAGCGGGAAGCACAGATACGCAGTATTTT
TRBJ1-1 once NA TRBV7-9 CASSLDWGVNTEAFF TGTGCCAGCAGCTTAGATTGGGGGGTCAACACTGAAGCTTTCTTT
TRBJ1-2 once TRBD1 TRBV18 CASSPQDGQGGGYTF TGTGCCAGCTCACCCCAAGATGGACAGGGTGGTGGCTACACCTTC
TRBJ2-7 NA NA TRBV7-8 CASSLGGANSGQYF TGTGCCAGCAGCTTAGGGGGGGCCAATTCTGGGCAGTACTTC
TRBJ1-5 NA NA TRBV28 CASSSAQVSNQPQHF TGTGCCAGCAGTTCGGCTCAGGTTAGCAATCAGCCCCAGCATTTT